This T cell receptor (beta chain) emerged from a study of T cells in Graves' hyperthyroidism and ophthalmopathy. Germline trimming cut 4 bases from V and 2 bases from J; bases unmatched to any gene: 12. The germline V gene encodes CDR1 SGHVS and CDR2 FNYEAQ. The CDR3 covers 17 residues. Broader study findings: The majority of expanded thyroid clonotypes above 0.001 also appeared in blood.

The investigators amplified TCR beta CDR3 regions from RNA transcripts. First-round RT-PCR with HTBI primers amplified the TCR CDR3 region. TCRdb reprocessed the multiplex PCR reads with MiXCR, giving one entry per CDR3 protein. The sample carries roughly 500,000 distinct CDR3 sequences, 40% to 55% recorded once. This clonotype showed up just a few times. What it binds is not known. The receptor was isolated from an adult woman with Graves' disease, either hyperthyroidism or ophthalmopathy (not recorded which). J is TRBJ2-7 and V is TRBV7-6, with 9 bases fitting TRBD2. The sample consisted of peripheral blood or thyroid tissue (not recorded which). CDR3 sequence reads: CASSSLGAGGPTYEQYF. For the CDR3, the DNA is TGTGCCAGCAGCTCCCTCGGGGCGGGAGGGCCGACCTACGAGCAGTACTTC. The variable domain in full, completed from reference TRBV7-6 and TRBJ2-7, reads GAGVSQSPRYKVTKRGQDVALRCDPISGHVSLYWYRQALGQGPEFLTYFNYEAQQDKSGLPNDRFSAERPEGSISTLTIQRTEQRDSAMYRCASSSLGAGGPTYEQYFGPGTRLTVT.